This T cell receptor (beta chain) was identified during a study of T cells in Graves' hyperthyroidism and ophthalmopathy. Findings and limits, study-wide: The blood repertoire included most of the expanded thyroid clonotypes above 0.001. A model using 13 V-J features told ophthalmopathy apart from stable hyperthyroidism.

As to this clonotype: No antigen is known for it. The junction shows a germline mismatch at one end, possibly a read error.

Germline V lookup: CDR1 LNHDA, CDR2 SQIVND (reference sequence). The CDR3 consists of 12 residues. Criteria for exclusion of patients were uncontrolled infection, other autoimmune disease, pregnancy or lactation. Amplified TCR beta CDR3 regions came from RNA transcripts. The study used the HTBI primer set for a first-round RT-PCR of the TCR CDR3. TCRdb re-called the multiplex PCR reads with MiXCR, one entry per CDR3 protein. The sample records about 760,000 distinct CDR3 sequences, 30% to 40% being singletons. The sample comprised blood. The sequence derives from a woman aged 40 to 49 with Graves' hyperthyroidism. This chain uses TRBV19 with TRBJ2-6; 8 bases match TRBD1. The CDR3 region is CASATGGNVLTF. In DNA, the CDR3 is TGTGCCAGCGCTACAGGGGGCAACGTCCTGACTTTC.